The T cell receptor (beta chain) under discussion was sequenced for a study of cytomegalovirus exposure and HLA in healthy donors. General study points: TCR beta V segments were, for the most part, productive about 87% or about 30% of the time in an earlier analysis.

Details on this clone: Its antigen is still unknown.

The PCR employed 60 Vbeta primers together with 13 Jbeta primers. Data came from immunoSEQ multiplex PCR; TCRdb stores just in-frame clones and leaves some out. The sample data list approximately 120,000 clones. The CDR3 extends over 14 amino acids. The V and J ends lost 2 bases and 4 bases respectively, with 11 bases between them. The germline CDR1 and CDR2 sequences are MGHDK and SYGVNS. This chain links TRBV25-1 with TRBJ1-2; D remains ambiguous. Sequencing was performed on PBMCs. The clonotype was recovered from a man between 18 and 35 years old in good health and CMV-seronegative. In DNA, the CDR3 is TGTGCCAGCAGTGAAGCGGCCCGGCCCTATGGCTACACCTTC. Amino acids: CASSEAARPYGYTF.